These 25 T cell receptor beta chains were all obtained from the same sample, sequenced in a study of T cell changes during pregnancy in multiple sclerosis. Profiled with immunoSEQ multiplex PCR; TCRdb holds only in-frame clones, not every one. The profile shows more than 100,000 clones, around 94% of them singletons. The specimen comprised peripheral blood, sampled after pregnancy. These receptor sequences come from a female donor with multiple sclerosis, enrolled in a pregnancy study.

J is TRBJ1-5 and V is TRBV19; D may be TRBD1 (6 bases). This CDR3 has 16 amino acids. Germline V gene sequence: CDR1 LNHDA, CDR2 SQIVND (reference sequence). V gave up 5 bases and J gave up 2 bases, with 16 bases separating them. This CDR3 reads CASSHSGGAGNQPQHF. CDR3 nucleotide sequence: TGTGCCAGTAGTCACAGTGGGGGCGCGGGCAATCAGCCCCAGCATTTT.

The chain couples TRBV4-3 to TRBJ2-3; 8 nucleotides agree with TRBD2. The germline V gene has CDR1 LGHNA and CDR2 YSLEER. The CDR3 is 17 amino acids. V was pared by 4 bases and J by 7 bases, with 16 bases of the junction left unmatched. The CDR3 protein is CASSPSGGPGGLNTQYF. CDR3 nucleotide sequence: TGCGCCAGCAGCCCTTCTGGGGGCCCGGGGGGGCTAAATACGCAGTATTTT.

The chain is built from TRBV19 and TRBJ2-1, with 13 bases that match TRBD2. This CDR3 has 15 residues. Germline V gives CDR1 LNHDA, CDR2 SQIVND (reference sequence). Germline trimming cut 1 base from V and 9 bases from J; bases unmatched to any gene: 3. DNA for the CDR3: TGTGCCAGTAGTATAGGACTAGCGGGGGGTGGTGAGCAGTTCTTC. Encoded protein: CASSIGLAGGGEQFF.

V and J are TRBV9 and TRBJ1-3; D is undetermined. Germline-derived CDR1 and CDR2 are SGDLS and YYNGEE. V lost 0 bases, J lost 0 bases, and 13 bases lay in between. The CDR3 consists of 17 residues. In DNA form, the CDR3 reads TGTGCCAGCAGCGTAGAATCCCAGGCACACTCTGGAAACACCATATATTTT. Encoded protein: CASSVESQAHSGNTIYF.

The rearrangement uses TRBV7-2 and TRBJ2-3, with D unresolved. CDR1 SGHTA and CDR2 FQGNSA come from the germline V gene. The CDR3 has 15 residues. With 3 bases removed from V and 1 base from J, the gap between germline ends came to 11 bases. The DNA for the CDR3 is TGTGCCAGCAGCTTGGGCCGATTCCGCACAGATACGCAGTATTTT. Encoded protein: CASSLGRFRTDTQYF.

This sequence joins TRBV4-1 and TRBJ2-7; D possibly corresponds to TRBD2 (5 bases). The CDR3 has 14 residues. V was shortened by 1 base and J by 2 bases, with 9 bases between the two germline ends. Germline assignment: CDR1 MGHRA and CDR2 YSYEKL. CDR3 nucleotides: TGCGCCAGCAGCCAAGCCGGACTTGCCTACGAGCAGTACTTC. It codes for CASSQAGLAYEQYF.

The gene calls are TRBV27 and TRBJ2-1, with D tentatively TRBD1 (6 bases). This CDR3 region has 16 residues. V was cut by 1 base and J by 5 bases, with 15 bases left in between. CDR1 is MNHEY and CDR2 is SMNVEV in the germline V gene (reference sequence). This chain's CDR3 is CASSLYLGAKHNEQFF. The CDR3, as DNA: TGTGCCAGCAGTTTATATTTGGGGGCTAAACACAATGAGCAGTTCTTC.

The V gene is TRBV11-2, the J gene TRBJ2-2, with 9 bases that match TRBD1. Germline V gene lookup returns CDR1 SGHAT and CDR2 FQNNGV. After removal of 6 bases from V and 5 bases from J, the junction contained 7 bases not matched to a gene. There are 15 residues in the CDR3. The CDR3 sequence is CASREPGQGTGELFF. In DNA form, the CDR3 reads TGTGCCAGCAGGGAACCGGGACAGGGAACCGGGGAGCTGTTTTTT.

The chain has TRBV15 and TRBJ2-5, with 8 positions matching TRBD1. Germline-derived CDR1 and CDR2 are LNHNV and YYDKDF (reference sequence). Losses at the gene ends were 5 bases for V and 0 bases for J; bases not matched to a gene: 5. The CDR3 has 15 residues. CDR3 nucleotide sequence: TGTGCCACCAGCGTCCGGGACAGGTACCAAGAGACCCAGTACTTC. Translating gives CATSVRDRYQETQYF.

J is TRBJ1-3 and V is TRBV7-2; 9 bases match TRBD1. V lost 5 bases and J lost 2; bases outside the gene matches: 4. Germline V CDR1 and CDR2: SGHTA, FQGNSA. The CDR3 is made up of 15 amino acids. The CDR3 DNA is TGTGCCAGCAGCCCCGGGACAGGGCCTGGAAACACCATATATTTT. Translation gives CASSPGTGPGNTIYF.

This chain uses TRBV5-1 with TRBJ2-1; 12 positions agree with TRBD1. The germline gives CDR1 SGHRS, CDR2 YFSETQ. V was pared by 4 bases and J by 8 bases, with 7 bases of the junction left unmatched. This CDR3 spans 15 amino acids. CDR3 loop: CASSPGTGGMDEQFF. In nucleotides, the CDR3 is TGCGCCAGCAGCCCGGGGACAGGGGGCATGGATGAGCAGTTCTTC.

This chain links TRBV10-3 with TRBJ1-1; D perhaps matches TRBD1 (5 bases). Trimming pared 0 bases from V and 7 bases from J, leaving 12 bases between. The CDR3 length is 14 residues. The germline V gene has CDR1 ENHRY and CDR2 SYGVKD. The CDR3 nucleotides are TGTGCCATCAGTGAGTCGAGGCCGGGGGATGAAGCTTTCTTT. The encoded protein is CAISESRPGDEAFF.

The gene calls are TRBV7-2 and TRBJ1-2, with D possibly TRBD1 on 5 matching bases. The CDR3 loop spans 14 amino acids. Trimming took off 4 bases at V and 2 bases at J, with 11 bases between the two ends. Germline CDR1 and CDR2: SGHTA and FQGNSA. Written as DNA, the CDR3 is TGTGCCAGCAGCTCTACTCCAGGGAACTATGGCTACACCTTC. Amino acids: CASSSTPGNYGYTF.

V gene TRBV5-1 combines with J gene TRBJ1-2, with TRBD1 matching over 12 bases. There are 13 residues in the CDR3. The J segment lost 8 bases and the V segment lost 3 bases, leaving 2 bases of the junction unmatched. The germline CDR1 and CDR2 sequences are SGHRS and YFSETQ. CDR3 sequence: CASSWGTGGGYTF. CDR3 bases: TGCGCCAGCAGCTGGGGGACAGGGGGCGGCTACACCTTC.

This clone has just one count. The V and J genes are TRBV5-1 and TRBJ2-1; 12 bases map to TRBD2. The CDR3 loop spans 12 amino acids. V dropped 10 bases and J dropped 9; count of bases not matched to a gene: 5. CDR1 is SGHRS and CDR2 is YFSETQ in the germline V gene. In DNA form, the CDR3 reads TGCGCCTCTAGCGGGGGGGCCCTTGAGCAGTTCTTC. The encoded protein is CASSGGALEQFF. The whole variable domain, remainder taken from reference TRBV5-1 and TRBJ2-1, is KAGVTQTPRYLIKTRGQQVTLSCSPISGHRSVSWYQQTPGQGLQFLFEYFSETQRNKGNFPGRFSGRQFSNSRSEMNVSTLELGDSALYLCASSGGALEQFFGPGTRLTVL.

The chain employs TRBV19 and TRBJ1-5; TRBD1 aligns across 7 bases. This CDR3 contains 20 residues. Germline lookup yields CDR1 LNHDA and CDR2 SQIVND (reference sequence). V dropped 4 bases and J dropped 0; count of bases not matched to a gene: 18. The CDR3 loop reads CASSRTSVGQSPYSNQPQHF. The CDR3 DNA follows: TGTGCCAGTAGTAGAACCTCCGTGGGACAGAGCCCATATAGCAATCAGCCCCAGCATTTT.

In DNA form, the CDR3 reads TGTGCCAGCAGCGGACAGGGGCAAGGCTATGGCTACACCTTC. Encoded protein: CASSGQGQGYGYTF. The gene calls are TRBV2 and TRBJ1-2; TRBD1 matches 9 bases. The CDR3 consists of 14 residues. Germline values: CDR1 SNHLY, CDR2 FYNNEI. V was pared by 6 bases and J by 4 bases, with 6 bases of the junction left unmatched.

The rearrangement links TRBV9 to TRBJ2-2, with TRBD1 matching over 9 bases. There are 17 residues in the CDR3. J lost 6 bases, V lost 4 bases, and 13 bases had no gene match. The germline CDR1 and CDR2 sequences are SGDLS and YYNGEE. The CDR3, as DNA: TGTGCCAGCAGCAGCGTAGGTGGGACAGGGCCGGCCGGGGAGCTGTTTTTT. Encoded protein: CASSSVGGTGPAGELFF.

The CDR3 protein is CASSLLQGLVYEQYF. CDR3 coding DNA: TGTGCCAGCAGCTTACTTCAGGGTCTTGTTTACGAGCAGTACTTC. The chain has TRBV7-2 and TRBJ2-7, with D perhaps matching TRBD1 (5 bases). This CDR3 is 15 amino acids long. V was trimmed by 2 bases and J by 4 bases, leaving 15 bases between them. Germline loops: CDR1 SGHTA, CDR2 FQGNSA.

The chain employs TRBV9 and TRBJ2-7, with D perhaps matching TRBD2 (5 bases). The germline gives CDR1 SGDLS, CDR2 YYNGEE. V was cut by 2 bases and J by 8 bases, with 14 bases left in between. The CDR3 consists of 13 residues. The DNA for the CDR3 is TGTGCCAGCAGCGTTGACTACCCCAGCCAGCAGTACTTC. Encoded protein: CASSVDYPSQQYF.

This sequence joins TRBV6-6 and TRBJ2-3, with D perhaps matching TRBD2 (6 bases). The CDR3 is made up of 13 amino acids. With 6 bases removed from V and 5 bases from J, the gap between germline ends came to 12 bases. CDR1 is MNHNY, CDR2 SVGAGI, per germline (reference sequence). The CDR3, as DNA: TGTGCCAGCAGAACGGGAGTTAAAGATACGCAGTATTTT. Translating it yields CASRTGVKDTQYF.

This sequence joins TRBV7-9 and TRBJ2-7; D remains ambiguous. Germline V gene data show CDR1 as SEHNR and CDR2 as FQNEAQ (reference sequence). Between the trimmed V and J ends, which lost 5 bases and 4 bases, there was a span of 18 bases. This CDR3 region has 15 residues. The CDR3 region is CASSLLTSVLYEQYF. The DNA for the CDR3 is TGTGCCAGCAGCCTCTTGACATCGGTATTGTACGAGCAGTACTTC.

The rearrangement links TRBV27 to TRBJ1-2; no firm D call. The V gene lost 2 bases and the J gene lost 6 bases, with 10 bases spanning the gap. The CDR3 consists of 13 residues. The germline CDR1 and CDR2 sequences are MNHEY and SMNVEV (reference sequence). The CDR3 DNA sequence: TGTGCCAGCAGTTTAAGACAAGGTGATGGCTACACCTTC. Translated: CASSLRQGDGYTF.

The chain links TRBV28 to TRBJ1-5; 7 bases map to TRBD1. CDR1 is MDHEN and CDR2 is SYDVKM in the germline V gene. Trimming took 5 bases from V and 2 from J; bases not matched to a gene: 6. This CDR3 contains 15 residues. The CDR3 nucleotides are TGTGCCAGCAGTCCCCTCGGACAGGGCAATCAGCCCCAGCATTTT. Translated: CASSPLGQGNQPQHF.

This chain uses TRBV27 with TRBJ1-1; no reliable D call. The CDR3 has 15 amino acids. Germline CDR1 reads MNHEY; CDR2 reads SMNVEV (reference sequence). Trimming left V 0 bases short and J 0 bases short, with 8 bases between. CDR3 residues: CASSLSPELNTEAFF. The DNA for the CDR3 is TGTGCCAGCAGTTTATCCCCAGAATTGAACACTGAAGCTTTCTTT.